This is a list of T cell receptor beta chains from one sample in a study of a mutant IDH1 vaccine in newly diagnosed glioma. The antigens for these receptors are not known. Assay: immunoSEQ multiplex PCR; the TCRdb copy retains only in-frame clones and omits some. Here the sample spans tens of thousands of clones, over 70% being singletons. The sequenced sample was PBMCs, obtained from a glioma patient whose treatment included an IDH1 peptide vaccine. All receptors derive from a man aged 50-59 years with glioma. Each CDR3 is given with its conserved first and last residue. The order of the fields is V gene, D gene, clone size, J gene, CDR3 DNA, CDR3 protein. A D gene is named only where the DNA matches it firmly. Clone size, where shown, is once, few, many, or a class for clones that have expanded.

v_call: TRBV15
d_call: .
clone_size: .
j_call: TRBJ2-3
cdr3_nt: TGTGCCACCAGCACACTGATGGGGGGAGCTCAACTCTATACGCAGTATTTT
cdr3_aa: CATSTLMGGAQLYTQYF

v_call: TRBV19
d_call: TRBD2
clone_size: .
j_call: TRBJ2-6
cdr3_nt: TGTGCCAGTACCATCGGGGTGGGCGGGGGGTCTGGGGCCAACGTCCTGACTTTC
cdr3_aa: CASTIGVGGGSGANVLTF

v_call: TRBV29-1
d_call: .
clone_size: .
j_call: TRBJ2-1
cdr3_nt: TGCAGCGTTGGGGTTTACGGTGAGCAGTTCTTC
cdr3_aa: CSVGVYGEQFF

v_call: TRBV11-3
d_call: .
clone_size: .
j_call: TRBJ1-1
cdr3_nt: TGTGCCAGCAGCTTAGGCGGAAACACTGAAGCTTTCTTT
cdr3_aa: CASSLGGNTEAFF

v_call: TRBV9
d_call: TRBD1
clone_size: .
j_call: TRBJ1-2
cdr3_nt: TGTGCCAGCAGCGTAACGGGACAGGACTATGGCTACACCTTC
cdr3_aa: CASSVTGQDYGYTF

v_call: TRBV28
d_call: TRBD2
clone_size: .
j_call: TRBJ2-1
cdr3_nt: TGTGCCACCGGGGGTAGGGGACTAGCGGGAGTAGATGAGCAGTTCTTC
cdr3_aa: CATGGRGLAGVDEQFF

v_call: TRBV11-3
d_call: TRBD2
clone_size: .
j_call: TRBJ2-3
cdr3_nt: TGTGCCAGCAGCTCCTATGCGCTAGCGGGGGGTACAGATACGCAGTATTTT
cdr3_aa: CASSSYALAGGTDTQYF

v_call: TRBV9
d_call: .
clone_size: .
j_call: TRBJ2-5
cdr3_nt: TGTGCCAGCAGCAAAGAAGCAGGGCTAAGAGAGACCCAGTACTTC
cdr3_aa: CASSKEAGLRETQYF

v_call: TRBV9
d_call: .
clone_size: .
j_call: TRBJ2-1
cdr3_nt: TGTGCCAGCAGCGAGGGGACTCTTTCCTACAATGAGCAGTTCTTC
cdr3_aa: CASSEGTLSYNEQFF

v_call: TRBV11-2
d_call: .
clone_size: few
j_call: TRBJ2-2
cdr3_nt: TGTGCCAGCAGCTTAGTCTTCCCCGGGGAGCTGTTTTTT
cdr3_aa: CASSLVFPGELFF

v_call: TRBV27
d_call: .
clone_size: .
j_call: TRBJ2-5
cdr3_nt: TGTGCCAGCAGCCCTGGTCCCGCGAGGGAGACCCAGTACTTC
cdr3_aa: CASSPGPARETQYF

v_call: TRBV2
d_call: .
clone_size: .
j_call: TRBJ2-1
cdr3_nt: TGTGCCTTCCCCAAGGAGGGGACCTACAATGAGCAGTTCTTC
cdr3_aa: CAFPKEGTYNEQFF

v_call: TRBV6-4
d_call: TRBD2
clone_size: .
j_call: TRBJ2-3
cdr3_nt: TGTGCCAGCAGTGATGGCGGGAGTGGCACAGATACGCAGTATTTT
cdr3_aa: CASSDGGSGTDTQYF

v_call: TRBV7-9
d_call: TRBD1
clone_size: once
j_call: TRBJ1-1
cdr3_nt: TGTGCCAGCAGCTTAGGACGGCAGGGGGCCTTGAGTGAAGCTTTCTTT
cdr3_aa: CASSLGRQGALSEAFF

v_call: TRBV4-1
d_call: TRBD2
clone_size: once
j_call: TRBJ2-7
cdr3_nt: TGCGCCAGCAGCCAAGGGTTGGGGGCGGGAGGGATCTACGAGCAGTACTTC
cdr3_aa: CASSQGLGAGGIYEQYF

v_call: TRBV19
d_call: .
clone_size: .
j_call: TRBJ1-5
cdr3_nt: TGTGCCAGTAGTATAGATCTAAGTGAGTGGGATCAGCCCCAGCATTTT
cdr3_aa: CASSIDLSEWDQPQHF

v_call: TRBV7-9
d_call: .
clone_size: once
j_call: TRBJ2-5
cdr3_nt: TGTGCCAGCAGCAGGGGGGAGACCCAGTACTTC
cdr3_aa: CASSRGETQYF

v_call: TRBV2
d_call: .
clone_size: once
j_call: TRBJ1-5
cdr3_nt: TGTGCCAGCAGCTTAGAGAGGGGCAATCAGCCCCAGCATTTT
cdr3_aa: CASSLERGNQPQHF

v_call: TRBV6-6
d_call: TRBD2
clone_size: .
j_call: TRBJ2-2
cdr3_nt: TGTGCCAGCAGGTCCAGCGGGGTCGGCGGGGAGCTGTTTTTT
cdr3_aa: CASRSSGVGGELFF

v_call: TRBV11-3
d_call: .
clone_size: .
j_call: TRBJ2-5
cdr3_nt: TGTGCCAGCAGCTTTGGTGTTCAAGAGACCCAGTACTTC
cdr3_aa: CASSFGVQETQYF

v_call: TRBV27
d_call: TRBD1
clone_size: .
j_call: TRBJ2-3
cdr3_nt: TGTGCCAGCAGCGACAGGGACACCCGGGATACGCAGTATTTT
cdr3_aa: CASSDRDTRDTQYF

v_call: TRBV7-2
d_call: TRBD1
clone_size: .
j_call: TRBJ2-2
cdr3_nt: TGTGCCAGCAGCTTTTTCCTTGACAGGGGAAGCGGGGAGCTGTTTTTT
cdr3_aa: CASSFFLDRGSGELFF

v_call: TRBV5-1
d_call: .
clone_size: .
j_call: TRBJ1-2
cdr3_nt: TGCGCCAGCAGCCCCCGACAGGAGTCTTATGGCTACACCTTC
cdr3_aa: CASSPRQESYGYTF

v_call: TRBV4-1
d_call: .
clone_size: .
j_call: TRBJ2-1
cdr3_nt: TGCGCCAGCAGCCAAGAGGGGCTAGGGGCAGGGGCCGATGAGCAGTTCTTC
cdr3_aa: CASSQEGLGAGADEQFF

v_call: TRBV7-9
d_call: .
clone_size: .
j_call: TRBJ1-1
cdr3_nt: TGTGCCAGCAGCCCGGACAGCGAATTGGGAGCTTTCTTT
cdr3_aa: CASSPDSELGAFF

v_call: TRBV14
d_call: .
clone_size: once
j_call: TRBJ2-1
cdr3_nt: TGTGCCAGCAGCCAAAGCTCCGGTCTCAATGAGCAGTTCTTC
cdr3_aa: CASSQSSGLNEQFF

v_call: TRBV7-9
d_call: .
clone_size: .
j_call: TRBJ2-5
cdr3_nt: TGTGCCAGCAGCTTAGATGCGACTTTTGGGGGAGAGACCCAGTACTTC
cdr3_aa: CASSLDATFGGETQYF

v_call: TRBV6-1
d_call: TRBD2
clone_size: .
j_call: TRBJ2-1
cdr3_nt: TGTGCCAGCAGTGGACTAGCGGAACCATACAATGAGCAGTTCTTC
cdr3_aa: CASSGLAEPYNEQFF

v_call: TRBV27
d_call: .
clone_size: .
j_call: TRBJ1-4
cdr3_nt: TGTGCCAGCAGTTTACAGGGTTGGGATGAAAAACTGTTTTTT
cdr3_aa: CASSLQGWDEKLFF

v_call: TRBV6-1
d_call: .
clone_size: .
j_call: TRBJ2-7
cdr3_nt: TGTGCCAGCAGTGAACAGTCTGGAGGTTTGGAGGAGCAGTACTTC
cdr3_aa: CASSEQSGGLEEQYF

v_call: TRBV6-1
d_call: .
clone_size: .
j_call: TRBJ1-3
cdr3_nt: TGTGCCAGCAGTGAGTTATCGGGGACTGGAAACACCATATATTTT
cdr3_aa: CASSELSGTGNTIYF